This T cell receptor beta chain was recorded in a study of T-cell reconstitution after alpha-beta-depleted transplantation in children. This clonotype appeared many times. What it recognizes is unknown. One end of the junction fails to match germline, which may point to a read error. Whole-study findings and limits: The origin of alpha-beta T cells about two months after transplant was reportedly several hundred expanded graft clones. High day-60 TCRbeta diversity in some patients came from surviving recipient T cells and thymic progenitors.

The authors prepared the TCRbeta library with unique molecular identifiers. One entry per CDR3 protein results from TCRdb running MiXCR on the PCR reads. The table has hundreds of thousands of distinct CDR3 sequences, around 9.9% seen once; the top ten hold 28%. Looked up from germline, CDR1 is WSHSY and CDR2 is SAAADI. The CDR3 covers 11 residues. The V call is TRBV10-2, the J call TRBJ2-2; a weak D match, TRBD2 (6 bases). Sequenced here: PBMCs, sampled before TCRalphabeta/CD19-depleted stem cell transplant. The TCR comes from a child younger than two with acute myeloid leukemia, due to receive a stem cell transplant. DNA of the CDR3: TGCGCCAGCAGTCCACCCGGGGGGCTGTTTTTT. Its translation is CASSPPGGLFF.